A single sample is the source of the 26 T cell receptor beta chains below, sequenced in a study of beta chain features in type 1 diabetes (dated by TCRdb to 2016 to 2019). Their recognized antigens are unknown. Summary of the overall study and its limitations: A moderate but significant shortening of TCRB CDR3 length was observed in type 1 diabetes patients in all four CD4+ subsets.

The protocol used for the library was the immunoSEQ multiplex PCR assay. The entire amount of isolated RNA was reverse transcribed using the High Capacity cDNA Reverse Transcription Kit, so the sequenced TCRB transcripts were expressed ones. TCRdb took over this immuneACCESS table, retaining in-frame rearrangements with V and J assigned. Such tables are incomplete; in checked studies, under half of the missing clones stem from an unresolved V gene, and the remainder is unexplained. Present in this sample are around 650,000 clones, approximately 13% of which were seen just once. The ten top clones hold 0.09% to 0.15% of the sample. The sequenced sample was naive CD4+ T cells from blood. In light of the paper, this sample's cell subset or site label describes: true naive CD4+ T cells. The source of these receptors is a man aged 30-40 years with type 1 diabetes.

The V gene is TRBV9, the J gene TRBJ2-3, with 8 bases that match TRBD1. The CDR3 consists of 17 residues. The germline V gene has CDR1 SGDLS and CDR2 YYNGEE. V shed 0 bases and J 1 base; nucleotides not matched to a gene: 7. CDR3 coding DNA: TGTGCCAGCAGCGTAGCCGGACAGGGAGAGGGCACAGATACGCAGTATTTT. It codes for CASSVAGQGEGTDTQYF. Complete variable domain (other parts from reference TRBV9 and TRBJ2-3): DSGVTQTPKHLITATGQRVTLRCSPRSGDLSVYWYQQSLDQGLQFLIQYYNGEERAKGNILERFSAQQFPDLHSELNLSSLELGDSALYFCASSVAGQGEGTDTQYFGPGTRLTVL.

Only a few counts were recorded for this clone. The same CDR3 can be traced to other DNA sequences in this sample. V and J are TRBV5-1 and TRBJ2-1, with TRBD2 matching over 13 bases. Losses at the gene ends were 2 bases for V and 7 bases for J; bases not matched to a gene: 3. CDR1 SGHRS and CDR2 YFSETQ come from the germline V gene. The CDR3 runs 15 residues. The CDR3 region is CASSLLAGGPNEQFF. CDR3 nucleotide sequence: TGCGCCAGCAGCTTACTAGCGGGGGGGCCAAATGAGCAGTTCTTC.

A remark on this clone: Different DNA sequences within this sample yield the same CDR3. The chain has TRBV30 and TRBJ2-7; D ambiguous. Trimming took off 0 bases at V and 2 bases at J, with 5 bases between the two ends. The CDR3 spans 12 residues. Germline lookup yields CDR1 GTSNPN and CDR2 SVGIG (reference sequence). For the CDR3, the DNA is TGTGCCTGGAGTGTAGGGACCTACGAGCAGTACTTC. Translating gives CAWSVGTYEQYF. The full variable domain, with the rest looked up from reference TRBV30 and TRBJ2-7, is SQTIHQWPATLVQPVGSPLSLECTVEGTSNPNLYWYRQAAGRGLQLLFYSVGIGQISSEVPQNLSASRPQDRQFILSSKKLLLSDSGFYLCAWSVGTYEQYFGPGTRLTVT.

The count of this clone is one. This chain links TRBV27 with TRBJ2-7; D tentatively reads TRBD1 or TRBD2 (5 bases each). The CDR3 length is 14 residues. Germline CDR1 and CDR2: MNHEY and SMNVEV (reference sequence). Trimming removed 5 bases from V and 2 bases from J, with 13 bases in between. CDR3 region: CASSLAGTAYEQYF. CDR3 bases: TGTGCCAGCAGTCTGGCCGGGACGGCCTACGAGCAGTACTTC.

The genes are TRBV11-2 and TRBJ2-5, with unresolved D. The CDR3 has 13 residues. The germline gives CDR1 SGHAT, CDR2 FQNNGV. With 0 bases removed from V and 5 bases from J, the gap between germline ends came to 7 bases. The CDR3 reads CASSLDQVETQYF. The DNA of the CDR3 is TGTGCCAGCAGCTTAGATCAGGTGGAGACCCAGTACTTC.

On this clone itself: A junction boundary mismatches the germline segment, possibly from a read error. J is TRBJ2-5 and V is TRBV7-7, with TRBD1 as a possible D gene (6 bases). The CDR3 consists of 13 residues. From germline, CDR1 is SSHAT and CDR2 FNYEAQ (reference sequence). The CDR3 nucleotides are TGTGCTAGCAGCTCCACAGGGTCAGAGACCCAGTACTTC. Translated: CASSSTGSETQYF.

This clone appeared a few times. The rearrangement uses TRBV19 and TRBJ2-1; possible D gene TRBD1, 6 bases. Germline V CDR1 and CDR2: LNHDA, SQIVND (reference sequence). The germline V and J ends were trimmed by 5 bases and 4 bases, with 15 bases remaining between them. The CDR3 spans 15 residues. CDR3 DNA sequence: TGTGCCAGTAGTGCTGACAGGTGGCGGTACAATGAGCAGTTCTTC. This codes for CASSADRWRYNEQFF.

This clone was seen a few times. This chain connects TRBV28 to TRBJ1-5; TRBD1 matches 10 bases. Germline V lookup: CDR1 MDHEN, CDR2 SYDVKM. The CDR3 is 15 amino acids. V shed 8 bases and J 6 bases; nucleotides not matched to a gene: 10. CDR3 DNA: TGTGCCAGCGGCTCGGCGGGACAGGGGAGTCAGCCCCAGCATTTT. Its protein is CASGSAGQGSQPQHF. The variable domain in full, with the rest retrieved from reference TRBV28 and TRBJ1-5, is DVKVTQSSRYLVKRTGEKVFLECVQDMDHENMFWYRQDPGLGLRLIYFSYDVKMKEKGDIPEGYSVSREKKERFSLILESASTNQTSMYLCASGSAGQGSQPQHFGDGTRLSIL.

This clone was detected only a few times. The rearrangement links TRBV9 to TRBJ1-6, with a weak D call TRBD1 (6 bases). Between the trimmed V and J ends, which lost 3 bases and 3 bases, there was a span of 10 bases. The CDR3 spans 15 residues. Germline values: CDR1 SGDLS, CDR2 YYNGEE. CDR3 loop: CASSGEGHYNSPLHF. In nucleotides, the CDR3 is TGTGCCAGCAGCGGGGAGGGACACTATAATTCACCCCTCCACTTT.

This clone was observed a handful of times. The chain employs TRBV7-2 and TRBJ2-7, with D unclear. V lost 3 bases and J 7 bases, leaving 7 bases between the germline ends. This CDR3 has 11 residues. Per the germline V gene, CDR1 is SGHTA and CDR2 is FQGNSA. CDR3 sequence (DNA): TGTGCCAGCAGCTTGGTGGATGAGCAGTACTTC. Protein: CASSLVDEQYF.

The V call is TRBV7-2, the J call TRBJ2-7; TRBD2 matches 14 bases. Germline-derived CDR1 and CDR2 are SGHTA and FQGNSA. With V trimmed by 5 bases and J by 3 bases, 3 bases remained unmatched. The CDR3 has 15 amino acids. CDR3 DNA: TGTGCCAGCAGCCCGGGACTAGCGGGGGTCTACGAGCAGTACTTC. Residues: CASSPGLAGVYEQYF.

This clone was observed a few times. The chain employs TRBV7-9 and TRBJ2-2, with a tentative D call TRBD1 (6 bases). The CDR3 is made up of 16 amino acids. Per germline, CDR1 SEHNR and CDR2 FQNEAQ (reference sequence). The ends were cut back, 5 bases at V and 6 bases at J, with 19 bases in the middle. The CDR3 DNA sequence: TGTGCCAGCAGCGAAGTGTGGCAGGGGAAACCCGGGGAGCTGTTTTTT. It encodes CASSEVWQGKPGELFF.

This clone was observed a handful of times. V and J are TRBV4-3 and TRBJ1-3; 7 nucleotides align to TRBD1. V was clipped by 3 bases and J by 4 bases; unmatched bases: 3. CDR1 LGHNA and CDR2 YSLEER come from the germline V gene. This CDR3 has 14 residues. DNA of the CDR3: TGCGCCAGCAGCCATGAAGGGGGCGGAAACACCATATATTTT. Its protein is CASSHEGGGNTIYF.

V usage is TRBV5-6 and J usage is TRBJ2-5, with unresolved D. This CDR3 has 11 residues. V lost 1 base and J 6 bases, leaving 4 bases between the germline ends. Per the germline V gene, CDR1 is SGHDT and CDR2 is YYEEEE. CDR3 residues: CASSLSQTQYF. For the CDR3, the DNA is TGTGCCAGCAGCTTGTCCCAGACCCAGTACTTC.

This clone was seen only a few times. This rearrangement joins TRBV30 to TRBJ2-5, with unresolved D. Germline V CDR1 and CDR2: GTSNPN, SVGIG (reference sequence). The CDR3 length is 13 residues. Trimming took 3 bases from V and 2 from J, leaving 10 bases between them. CDR3 amino acids: CAWRSQTQETQYF. Written as DNA, the CDR3 is TGTGCCTGGAGATCTCAGACGCAAGAGACCCAGTACTTC.

The chain links TRBV4-1 to TRBJ2-3; 8 nucleotides line up with TRBD2. This CDR3 contains 17 residues. With 4 bases clipped from V and 1 base from J, the junction kept 10 bases outside the gene matches. Per the germline V gene, CDR1 is MGHRA and CDR2 is YSYEKL. CDR3 DNA sequence: TGCGCCAGCAGCCGCTCACCGGGACTAGTGGGCACAGATACGCAGTATTTT. It encodes CASSRSPGLVGTDTQYF.

The chain uses TRBV15 and TRBJ2-7; D possibly corresponds to TRBD2 (7 bases). Trimming left V 4 bases short and J 1 base short, with 17 bases between. The germline gives CDR1 LNHNV, CDR2 YYDKDF (reference sequence). CDR3 length: 16 amino acids. Here the CDR3 reads CATSIIAGARSYEQYF. The CDR3 bases are TGTGCCACCAGCATAATCGCGGGGGCGCGGTCCTACGAGCAGTACTTC.

The gene calls are TRBV6-5 and TRBJ2-7; D is unresolved. The CDR3 has 14 amino acids. Germline V gene sequence: CDR1 MNHEY, CDR2 SVGAGI. Trimming took 5 bases from V and 0 from J, leaving 11 bases between them. As DNA, the CDR3 is TGTGCCAGCAGTCAACGTCCGATCTCCTACGAGCAGTACTTC. It encodes CASSQRPISYEQYF.

The table lists this clone with a count of one. This sequence joins TRBV9 and TRBJ2-7; 13 bases map to TRBD2. The V gene end was trimmed by 3 bases and the J gene end by 4 bases; junction bases not matched to a gene: 4. This CDR3 comprises 15 residues. Per germline, CDR1 SGDLS and CDR2 YYNGEE. CDR3 amino acids: CASSAPTSGGYEQYF. CDR3 sequence (DNA): TGTGCCAGCAGCGCCCCGACTAGCGGGGGGTACGAGCAGTACTTC.

This clone has just a few counts. This rearrangement joins TRBV5-1 to TRBJ1-6; maybe TRBD1 (6 bases). Trimming cost V 0 bases and J 9 bases, with 13 bases left between them. Germline CDR1 and CDR2: SGHRS and YFSETQ. The CDR3 contains 15 residues. The CDR3 protein is CASSLAGVDRSPLHF. Written as DNA, the CDR3 is TGCGCCAGCAGCTTGGCAGGGGTGGATCGTTCACCCCTCCACTTT.

This clone was counted only a few times. The V and J genes are TRBV7-8 and TRBJ2-1; the D is unclear. The CDR3 runs to 13 residues. Germline V CDR1 and CDR2: SGHVS, FQNEAQ. Deletions cut 5 bases from V and 10 bases from J, with 15 bases between. DNA of the CDR3: TGTGCCAGCAGCGAGCAGATGGAGAAGGAGCAGTTCTTC. Translating it yields CASSEQMEKEQFF.

The chain is built from TRBV4-3 and TRBJ1-3, with unresolved D. The CDR3 has 17 residues. Germline values: CDR1 LGHNA, CDR2 YSLEER. Trimming removed 3 bases from V and 0 bases from J, with 15 bases in between. This chain's CDR3 is CASSQANGRSSGNTIYF. The DNA for the CDR3 is TGCGCCAGCAGCCAGGCCAACGGACGCAGCTCTGGAAACACCATATATTTT.

V and J are TRBV5-4 and TRBJ2-3, with 12 bases fitting TRBD2. The V gene's germline CDR1 is SGHNT and CDR2 YYREEE (reference sequence). The V segment lost 4 bases and the J segment 2 bases; nucleotides outside the gene matches: 5. The CDR3 sequence is 16 residues long. CDR3 DNA: TGTGCCAGCAGCCCGTGGACTAGCGGGAACACAGATACGCAGTATTTT. Translation gives CASSPWTSGNTDTQYF.

The table lists this clone with a few counts. Distinct nucleotide sequences in the sample also encode this CDR3. The gene calls are TRBV27 and TRBJ2-7; 9 bases are shared with TRBD1. CDR3 size: 13 residues. Trimming took 6 bases from V and 4 from J; bases not matched to a gene: 4. Germline V lookup: CDR1 MNHEY, CDR2 SMNVEV (reference sequence). CDR3 region: CASRGTGRYEQYF. The CDR3 nucleotides read TGTGCCAGCAGGGGGACAGGGAGGTACGAGCAGTACTTC.

This clone was seen a handful of times. The chain uses TRBV19 and TRBJ2-1, with unresolved D. This CDR3 spans 14 amino acids. Germline CDR1 reads LNHDA; CDR2 reads SQIVND (reference sequence). The V end lost 2 bases, the J end lost 6 bases, and 11 bases lay between the germline ends. CDR3 DNA sequence: TGTGCCAGTAGTATACTCTCCTCACCCAATGAGCAGTTCTTC. Translated, it gives CASSILSSPNEQFF.

In this sample, this clone turned up a few times. This chain connects TRBV7-3 to TRBJ2-3, with D tentatively TRBD2 (6 bases). The CDR3 is 16 amino acids. The germline CDR1 and CDR2 sequences are SGHTA and FQGTGA. V lost 5 bases, J lost 2 bases, and 17 bases lay in between. CDR3 in DNA: TGTGCCAGCAGCCTAGATGGAGGGGCAGTCACAGATACGCAGTATTTT. It codes for CASSLDGGAVTDTQYF.